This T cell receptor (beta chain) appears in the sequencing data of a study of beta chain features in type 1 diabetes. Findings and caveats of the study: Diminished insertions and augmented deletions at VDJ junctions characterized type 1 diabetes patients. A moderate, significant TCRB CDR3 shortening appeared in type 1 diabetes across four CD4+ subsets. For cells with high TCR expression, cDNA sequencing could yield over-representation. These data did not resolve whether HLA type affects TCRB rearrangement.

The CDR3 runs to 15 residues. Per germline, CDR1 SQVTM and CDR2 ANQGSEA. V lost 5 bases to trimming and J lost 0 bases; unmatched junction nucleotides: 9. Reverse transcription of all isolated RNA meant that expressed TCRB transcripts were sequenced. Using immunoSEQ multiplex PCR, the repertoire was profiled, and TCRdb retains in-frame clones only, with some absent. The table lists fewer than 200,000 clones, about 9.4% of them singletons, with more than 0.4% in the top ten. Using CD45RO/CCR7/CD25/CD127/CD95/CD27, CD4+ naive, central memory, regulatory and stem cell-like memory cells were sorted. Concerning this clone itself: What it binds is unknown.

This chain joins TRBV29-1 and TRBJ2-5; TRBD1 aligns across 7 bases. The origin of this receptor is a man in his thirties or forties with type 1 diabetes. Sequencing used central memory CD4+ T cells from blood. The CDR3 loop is CSVCWMGQNQETQYF. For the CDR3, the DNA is TGCAGCGTTTGCTGGATGGGACAGAACCAAGAGACCCAGTACTTC.